This T cell receptor (beta chain) was documented in a study of blood T cell repertoires in COVID-19. At the level of the study: PBMCs, B-cell-depleted T cells, or T cells were the source of the cDNA or gDNA that made up the material.

V lost 6 bases to trimming and J lost 1 base, with 10 bases between them. CDR1 is LNHDA and CDR2 is SQIVND in the germline V gene (reference sequence). There are 14 residues in the CDR3. The method was immunoSEQ multiplex PCR; TCRdb's version includes in-frame clones alone and lacks a portion of them. The profile shows tens of thousands of clones, 85% to 90% of them singletons. Those enrolled, adults aged roughly 18 to 89 years, came from about two dozen US areas. The study counted Cohort 3 donors as recovered given two negative PCRs, clearance, or symptom resolution. Sequencing was carried out using PBMCs or T cells enriched from blood (not recorded which). The clonotype comes from a woman aged 40 to 50 who had recovered from COVID-19. The chain is built from TRBV19 and TRBJ1-3, with D perhaps matching TRBD1 (6 bases). The CDR3 bases are TGTGCCAGTAGAGCCAGGGGTTCTGGAAACACCATATATTTT. Its protein is CASRARGSGNTIYF.